Below are 21 T cell receptor beta chains sequenced from a single sample in a study of graft-versus-host responses after intestinal transplantation. The assay was immunoSEQ multiplex PCR, and TCRdb's table has in-frame clones only and misses some. This sample has 14,000 or so clones; roughly 82% occur once, and the top ten carry about 3.9%. The starting material, graft tissue, was processed to release intraepithelial and lamina propria lymphocytes. The source material was ileum tissue, sampled 26 to 27 days after intestinal transplant. The receptors derive from a human patient who received an intestinal transplant, so some T cells may come from the graft donor.

J is TRBJ2-2 and V is TRBV9; D is perhaps TRBD2 (6 bases). CDR3 size: 15 residues. Germline V gene lookup returns CDR1 SGDLS and CDR2 YYNGEE. Trimming took off 4 bases at V and 5 bases at J, with 15 bases between the two ends. This chain's CDR3 is CASSSPHGGTGELFF. The CDR3 DNA is TGTGCCAGCAGCTCCCCACATGGGGGGACCGGGGAGCTGTTTTTT. Full variable domain (remainder filled in from reference TRBV9 and TRBJ2-2): DSGVTQTPKHLITATGQRVTLRCSPRSGDLSVYWYQQSLDQGLQFLIQYYNGEERAKGNILERFSAQQFPDLHSELNLSSLELGDSALYFCASSSPHGGTGELFFGEGSRLTVL.

This rearrangement joins TRBV7-2 to TRBJ1-1, with D possibly matching TRBD1 (6 bases). This CDR3 region has 14 residues. Germline CDR1 and CDR2: SGHTA and FQGNSA. The V end lost 2 bases, the J end lost 4 bases, and 11 bases lay between the germline ends. In DNA, the CDR3 is TGTGCCAGCAGCTTATCCTCAGGGGCCACTGAAGCTTTCTTT. Protein: CASSLSSGATEAFF.

The J gene is TRBJ1-2, the V gene TRBV5-6; TRBD1 is a possible D gene (6 bases). Germline CDR1 SGHDT, CDR2 YYEEEE. The CDR3 is 16 amino acids. V was shortened by 0 bases and J by 5 bases, with 17 bases between the two germline ends. In DNA form, the CDR3 reads TGTGCCAGCAGCTTGGGGGGTCCACAGGGTGCGTATGGCTACACCTTC. It specifies CASSLGGPQGAYGYTF.

The J gene is TRBJ1-2, the V gene TRBV5-4, with D perhaps matching TRBD1 (6 bases). The germline V gene has CDR1 SGHNT and CDR2 YYREEE (reference sequence). The CDR3 runs 16 residues. V was pared by 4 bases and J by 1 base, with 17 bases between. In nucleotides, the CDR3 is TGTGCCAGCAGCCTCGGACAGCCCACCTATAACTATGGCTACACCTTC. Its translation: CASSLGQPTYNYGYTF. Full variable domain (missing parts from reference TRBV5-4 and TRBJ1-2): ETGVTQSPTHLIKTRGQQVTLRCSSQSGHNTVSWYQQALGQGPQFIFQYYREEENGRGNFPPRFSGLQFPNYSSELNVNALELDDSALYLCASSLGQPTYNYGYTFGSGTRLTVV.

V usage is TRBV19 and J usage is TRBJ1-2, with 10 bases identical to TRBD1. V was clipped by 2 bases and J by 4 bases; unmatched bases: 7. The CDR3 is 16 amino acids. CDR1 LNHDA and CDR2 SQIVND come from the germline V gene (reference sequence). CDR3 DNA: TGTGCCAGTAGTATACAGGGACAGGGGCACTTCTATGGCTACACCTTC. Encoded protein: CASSIQGQGHFYGYTF.

This sequence joins TRBV6-1 and TRBJ2-5; D is undetermined. Germline V gene lookup returns CDR1 MNHNS and CDR2 SASEGT. CDR3 length equals 11 residues. Deletions cut 6 bases from V and 5 bases from J, with 7 bases between. CDR3 region: CASSLRETQYF. The CDR3 nucleotides are TGTGCCAGCAGCCTGCGGGAGACCCAGTACTTC.

This clone appeared a single time. The chain is built from TRBV9 and TRBJ2-4; TRBD2 matches 7 bases. This CDR3 region has 14 residues. The J segment lost 6 bases and the V segment lost 4 bases, leaving 7 bases of the junction unmatched. Per the germline V gene, CDR1 is SGDLS and CDR2 is YYNGEE. The CDR3 sequence: CASSLGLQLNIQYF. The CDR3 DNA sequence: TGTGCCAGCAGCCTGGGACTACAATTAAACATTCAGTACTTC.

In its sample, this clone is large. The chain carries TRBV5-4 and TRBJ1-4; a possible D gene is TRBD1 (6 bases). This CDR3 spans 14 amino acids. The germline CDR1 and CDR2 sequences are SGHNT and YYREEE (reference sequence). V lost 4 bases to trimming and J lost 8 bases, with 15 bases between them. The CDR3 loop is CASSDRIGTEKLFF. The DNA of the CDR3 is TGTGCCAGCAGCGACCGGATTGGGACAGAAAAACTGTTTTTT.

The chain carries TRBV30 and TRBJ2-1, with TRBD2 identical over 8 bases. This CDR3 region has 19 residues. J lost 0 bases, V lost 1 base, and 14 bases had no gene match. CDR1 and CDR2 (germline): GTSNPN, SVGIG (reference sequence). CDR3 region: CAWSGGGGPTQSSYNEQFF. The CDR3 coding sequence is TGTGCCTGGAGTGGGGGCGGGGGGCCCACTCAGAGCTCCTACAATGAGCAGTTCTTC.

This clone appeared a single time. The gene calls are TRBV6-6 and TRBJ2-2; 7 bases agree with TRBD1. The germline V gene has CDR1 MNHNY and CDR2 SVGAGI (reference sequence). The trim removed 8 bases at V and 6 bases at J, leaving 9 bases unmatched. This CDR3 is 14 amino acids long. The CDR3 DNA sequence: TGTGCCAGCTGCGACAGGGCGGTTGCCGGGGAGCTGTTTTTT. Translation gives CASCDRAVAGELFF.

The CDR3 region is CASSFPGAGLRNEKLFF. The CDR3 nucleotides are TGTGCCAGCAGTTTCCCAGGGGCAGGGCTCCGTAATGAAAAACTGTTTTTT. This sequence joins TRBV28 and TRBJ1-4, with D maybe TRBD1 (6 bases). This CDR3 is 17 amino acids long. Germline V CDR1 and CDR2: MDHEN, SYDVKM. Trimming left V 3 bases short and J 4 bases short, with 18 bases between.

The genes are TRBV6-5 and TRBJ1-1, with D possibly matching TRBD1 (5 bases). The V end lost 2 bases, the J end lost 4 bases, and 11 bases lay between the germline ends. The CDR3 runs 14 residues. In germline, CDR1 is MNHEY, CDR2 SVGAGI. This CDR3 is CASSYRGRGTEAFF. The CDR3 nucleotides read TGTGCCAGCAGTTACAGGGGTCGCGGCACTGAAGCTTTCTTT.

The V and J genes are TRBV6-5 and TRBJ2-3; 8 nucleotides align to TRBD2. This CDR3 has 14 amino acids. The ends lost 5 bases at V and 3 bases at J; junction bases unmatched: 4. Germline CDR1 MNHEY, CDR2 SVGAGI. The CDR3 protein is CASSRERGTDTQYF. The CDR3 DNA sequence: TGTGCCAGCAGTAGGGAGCGGGGGACAGATACGCAGTATTTT.

This chain connects TRBV7-6 to TRBJ1-1; D perhaps matches TRBD1 (5 bases). Trimming shortened V by 7 bases and J by 0 bases, and 21 bases separated the two germline ends. The germline V gene encodes CDR1 SGHVS and CDR2 FNYEAQ. There are 17 residues in the CDR3. The CDR3 region is CASNSMGGRGLNTEAFF. The CDR3 DNA is TGTGCCAGCAACTCCATGGGCGGGCGGGGCCTGAACACTGAAGCTTTCTTT.

This chain joins TRBV5-6 and TRBJ2-5; no reliable D call. Between the trimmed V and J ends, which lost 3 bases and 5 bases, there was a span of 11 bases. The germline CDR1 and CDR2 sequences are SGHDT and YYEEEE. The CDR3 extends over 13 amino acids. CDR3 bases: TGTGCCAGCAGCTCACAGACAACGGAGACCCAGTACTTC. Translated, it gives CASSSQTTETQYF. Full variable domain (remainder filled in from reference TRBV5-6 and TRBJ2-5): DAGVTQSPTHLIKTRGQQVTLRCSPKSGHDTVSWYQQALGQGPQFIFQYYEEEERQRGNFPDRFSGHQFPNYSSELNVNALLLGDSALYLCASSSQTTETQYFGPGTRLLVL.

The chain couples TRBV15 to TRBJ1-5; perhaps TRBD1 as D (5 bases). The CDR3 extends over 15 amino acids. V lost 2 bases and J lost 5, with 13 bases in between. Germline lookup yields CDR1 LNHNV and CDR2 YYDKDF (reference sequence). CDR3 nucleotides: TGTGCCACCAGCAGACAAGGGGTGGAGTATCAGCCCCAGCATTTT. Protein: CATSRQGVEYQPQHF.

This clone was observed once. The CDR3 here is CASSDQRGDTDTQYF. CDR3 DNA sequence: TGTGCCAGCAGTGACCAGCGGGGGGACACAGATACGCAGTATTTT. This chain uses TRBV28 with TRBJ2-3; 9 bases are a match to TRBD2. The junction had 5 bases not matched to a gene; V was cut back by 5 bases and J by 2 bases. Germline V CDR1 and CDR2: MDHEN, SYDVKM. The CDR3 runs 15 residues.

The chain couples TRBV6-5 to TRBJ1-4, with D hard to call. V lost 2 bases to trimming and J lost 5 bases, with 9 bases between them. The CDR3 loop spans 14 amino acids. Germline V gives CDR1 MNHEY, CDR2 SVGAGI. The CDR3 coding sequence is TGTGCCAGCAGTTACGCGGGTCTAAATGAAAAACTGTTTTTT. Translated, it gives CASSYAGLNEKLFF.

This rearrangement joins TRBV6-5 to TRBJ2-2; D might be TRBD1 (5 bases). The CDR3 loop spans 14 amino acids. The germline gives CDR1 MNHEY, CDR2 SVGAGI. Trimming stripped 8 bases from V and 4 bases from J, with 14 bases between. The CDR3 reads CASWGPRFTGELFF. CDR3 in DNA: TGTGCCAGCTGGGGCCCGCGTTTCACCGGGGAGCTGTTTTTT.

In DNA form, the CDR3 reads TGTGCCAGCAGCCTGGGACAGGGTGCCTATGGCTACACCTTC. This codes for CASSLGQGAYGYTF. This sequence joins TRBV5-6 and TRBJ1-2; 9 bases line up with TRBD1. Germline lookup yields CDR1 SGHDT and CDR2 YYEEEE. This CDR3 region has 14 residues. V lost 4 bases, J lost 4 bases, and 5 bases stayed unmatched. The variable domain in full, completed from reference TRBV5-6 and TRBJ1-2, reads DAGVTQSPTHLIKTRGQQVTLRCSPKSGHDTVSWYQQALGQGPQFIFQYYEEEERQRGNFPDRFSGHQFPNYSSELNVNALLLGDSALYLCASSLGQGAYGYTFGSGTRLTVV.

This clone is deemed medium-sized. The chain links TRBV19 to TRBJ2-5; 9 bases agree with TRBD1. V lost 4 bases and J lost 2; bases outside the gene matches: 5. This CDR3 spans 15 amino acids. The germline CDR1 and CDR2 sequences are LNHDA and SQIVND (reference sequence). The CDR3 is CASSREGQGQETQYF. CDR3 DNA sequence: TGTGCCAGTAGTAGGGAAGGACAGGGGCAAGAGACCCAGTACTTC.